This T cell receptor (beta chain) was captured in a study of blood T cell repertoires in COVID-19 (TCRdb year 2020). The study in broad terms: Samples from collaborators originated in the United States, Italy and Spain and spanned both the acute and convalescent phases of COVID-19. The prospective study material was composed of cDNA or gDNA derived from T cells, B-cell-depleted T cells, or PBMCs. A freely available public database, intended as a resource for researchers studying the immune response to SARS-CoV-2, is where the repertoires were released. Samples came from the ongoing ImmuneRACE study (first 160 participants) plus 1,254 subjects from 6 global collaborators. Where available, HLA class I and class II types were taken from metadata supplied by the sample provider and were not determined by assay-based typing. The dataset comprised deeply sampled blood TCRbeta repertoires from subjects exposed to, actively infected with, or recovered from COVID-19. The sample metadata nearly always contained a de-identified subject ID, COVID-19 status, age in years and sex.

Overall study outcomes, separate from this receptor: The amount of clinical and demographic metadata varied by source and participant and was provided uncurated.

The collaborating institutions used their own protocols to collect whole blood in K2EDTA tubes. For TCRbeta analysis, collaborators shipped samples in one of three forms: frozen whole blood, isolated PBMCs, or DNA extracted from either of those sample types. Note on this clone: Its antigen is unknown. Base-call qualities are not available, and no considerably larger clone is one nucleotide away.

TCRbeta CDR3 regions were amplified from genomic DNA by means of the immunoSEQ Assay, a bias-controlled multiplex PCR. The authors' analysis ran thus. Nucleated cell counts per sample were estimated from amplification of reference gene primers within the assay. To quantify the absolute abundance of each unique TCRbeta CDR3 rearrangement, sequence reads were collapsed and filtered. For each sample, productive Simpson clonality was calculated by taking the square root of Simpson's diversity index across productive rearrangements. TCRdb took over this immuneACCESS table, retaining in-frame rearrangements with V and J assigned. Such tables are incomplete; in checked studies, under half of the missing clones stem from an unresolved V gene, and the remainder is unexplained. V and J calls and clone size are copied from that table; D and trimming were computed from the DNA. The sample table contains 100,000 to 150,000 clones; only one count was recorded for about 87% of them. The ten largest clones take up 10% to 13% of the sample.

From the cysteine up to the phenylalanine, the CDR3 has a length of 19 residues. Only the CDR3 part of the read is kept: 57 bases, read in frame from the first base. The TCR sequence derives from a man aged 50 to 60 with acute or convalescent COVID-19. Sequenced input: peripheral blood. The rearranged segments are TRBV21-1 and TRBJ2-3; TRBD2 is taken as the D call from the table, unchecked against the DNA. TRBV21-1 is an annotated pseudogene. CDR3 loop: CASSKLVSGREGFTDTQYF. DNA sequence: TGTGCCAGCAGCAAATTAGTCAGCGGGAGAGAGGGATTCACAGATACGCAGTATTTT.